This paragraph covers one T cell receptor beta chain sequence. The antigen is unknown. CDR3 length: 14 residues. Unmatched junction bases numbered 8, after V lost 4 bases and J lost 7 bases. The V gene's germline CDR1 is SGDLS and CDR2 YYNGEE. TCRdb's copy holds only in-frame clones and misses some; the assay was immunoSEQ multiplex PCR. The table includes 110,000 or so clones, approximately 91% detected once. This sample is part of a study of cytomegalovirus exposure and HLA in healthy donors. General observations from the study: The study recorded 150 to 200 TCR beta chains that were cytomegalovirus-associated.

V gene TRBV9 combines with J gene TRBJ2-1; TRBD1 matches 7 bases. The sequence derives from a man younger than 35 in good health and CMV-seropositive. The sample taken for sequencing was PBMCs. DNA of the CDR3: TGTGCCAGCAGCCCCGACAGGGCACGAAATGAGCAGTTCTTC. It specifies CASSPDRARNEQFF.